Below, 12 T cell receptor beta chains from the same sample are listed, as sequenced in a study of tumor-infiltrating lymphocytes in oesophageal squamous cell carcinoma. Each CDR3 protein is one row after TCRdb ran MiXCR on the PCR reads. The sample shows approximately 11,000 distinct CDR3 sequences, less than 65% of them seen only once. Sequencing was done on a sample of esophageal tumor tissue. The receptors were gathered from a male donor with esophageal squamous cell carcinoma.

The chain uses TRBV7-2 and TRBJ1-1; D unresolved. V gave up 1 base and J gave up 4 bases, with 4 bases separating them. Germline V gene data show CDR1 as SGHTA and CDR2 as FQGNSA. This CDR3 has 12 amino acids. The DNA of the CDR3 is TGTGCCAGCAGCTTAGGGAGCACTGAAGCTTTCTTT. As protein: CASSLGSTEAFF.

The rearrangement joins TRBV7-6 to TRBJ2-1; no firm D call. TRBJ2-5 matches the DNA end more closely, so the J call is doubtful. CDR1 is SGHVS and CDR2 is FNYEAQ in the germline V gene. This CDR3 contains 15 residues. The CDR3 region has the DNA TGTGCCAGCAGCCTGGGTTTGGGGTACCAAGAGACCCAGTACTTC. Amino acids: CASSLGLGYQETQYF.

This chain uses TRBV7-9 with TRBJ1-6; D might be TRBD1 (5 bases). The DNA end is more similar to TRBJ1-1, so the J call may be wrong. This CDR3 has 13 residues. Germline CDR1 and CDR2: SEHNR and FQNEAQ (reference sequence). CDR3 sequence reads: CASSHLRGDEAFF. For the CDR3, the DNA is TGTGCCAGCAGCCACTTGCGGGGGGATGAAGCTTTCTTT.

Many counts were recorded for this clonotype. The rearrangement joins TRBV18 to TRBJ2-3; perhaps TRBD1 as D (6 bases). The germline V and J ends were trimmed by 3 bases and 2 bases, with 15 bases remaining between them. Germline values: CDR1 KGHSH, CDR2 LQKENI. There are 16 residues in the CDR3. The chain's CDR3 is CASSPQGTLLTDTQYF. CDR3 coding DNA: TGTGCCAGCTCACCTCAGGGGACCCTCCTCACAGATACGCAGTATTTT.

This clonotype turned up a few times. V and J are TRBV7-6 and TRBJ2-7; 9 bases match TRBD2. The DNA end is more similar to TRBJ2-5, so the J call may be wrong. The CDR3 sequence is 17 residues long. Germline loops: CDR1 SGHVS, CDR2 FNYEAQ. As DNA, the CDR3 is TGTGCCAGCAGCTTAGCGACTATAGCGGGAGTTCGAGAGACCCAGTACTTC. This translates into CASSLATIAGVRETQYF.

This clonotype is labeled as medium-sized. The CDR3 nucleotides are TGTGCCAGCAGTTACCACGCCCGACAGGGGAACTATGGCTACACCTTC. This translates into CASSYHARQGNYGYTF. V usage is TRBV6-6 and J usage is TRBJ1-2, with 8 bases fitting TRBD1. Unmatched junction bases numbered 7, after V lost 2 bases and J lost 2 bases. The CDR3 contains 16 residues. Germline V gene data show CDR1 as MNHNY and CDR2 as SVGAGI (reference sequence).

This clonotype was detected a few times. The V and J genes are TRBV7-9 and TRBJ2-5; D assignment may be TRBD1 or TRBD2 (7 bases each). Trimming shortened V by 2 bases and J by 11 bases, and 21 bases separated the two germline ends. There are 15 residues in the CDR3. Germline-derived CDR1 and CDR2 are SEHNR and FQNEAQ (reference sequence). The CDR3 bases are TGTGCCAGCAGCTTACAGGGGGGGCAGTACAATGAGCAGTACTTC. Its protein is CASSLQGGQYNEQYF.

This clonotype occurred a few times. The chain is built from TRBV7-3 and TRBJ2-6; D gene ambiguous. The CDR3 has 17 residues. Trimming removed 5 bases from V and 0 bases from J, with 14 bases in between. Germline CDR1 SGHTA, CDR2 FQGTGA. The chain's CDR3 is CASSPAGRVSGANVLTF. The CDR3, as DNA: TGTGCCAGCAGCCCCGCCGGACGGGTCTCTGGGGCCAACGTCCTGACTTTC.

The chain is built from TRBV5-6 and TRBJ2-1; 11 positions match TRBD2. The J call may be faulty, since TRBJ2-3 better matches the DNA end. Germline-derived CDR1 and CDR2 are SGHDT and YYEEEE. This CDR3 has 15 amino acids. The CDR3 DNA reads TGTGCCAGCAGCTTTAGCGGGAGGGTAACAGATACGCAGTATTTT. Protein sequence: CASSFSGRVTDTQYF.

By frequency in the sample, this clonotype is medium-sized. V gene TRBV6-6 combines with J gene TRBJ2-1; TRBD2 matches at 9 bases. Germline loops: CDR1 MNHNY, CDR2 SVGAGI (reference sequence). V lost 0 bases and J lost 6; bases outside the gene matches: 6. The CDR3 is 16 residues long. The CDR3 sequence: CASSYSPGLASNEQFF. CDR3 DNA sequence: TGTGCCAGCAGTTACTCACCGGGACTAGCTTCCAATGAGCAGTTCTTC.

The chain carries TRBV24-1 and TRBJ2-4, with D unclear. The closer fit of TRBJ2-1 to the DNA end suggests the J call may be wrong. The CDR3 totals 17 residues. Germline CDR1 and CDR2: KGHDR and SFDVKD. The CDR3 here is CATSDSLGDLANNEQFF. DNA for the CDR3: TGTGCCACCAGTGATTCCCTAGGTGACTTAGCTAACAATGAGCAGTTCTTC.

This rearrangement joins TRBV7-4 to TRBJ2-5; perhaps TRBD2 as D (5 bases). The tail of the sequence fits TRBJ2-1 better, so the J call may be wrong. The CDR3 loop spans 14 amino acids. Per the germline V gene, CDR1 is SGHVT and CDR2 is SQSDAQ. CDR3 sequence reads: CASSLAGTYNEQFF. The DNA for the CDR3 is TGTGCCAGCAGCTTAGCCGGGACCTACAATGAGCAGTTCTTC.